This T cell receptor (beta chain) comes out of a study of identifying expanded T cells in peripheral blood. Study results and limitations: Variance in clone template counts between approximately 2-week samples significantly increased with total template count across all healthy donors. Differentially abundant clones: about 1.2 between replicates, about 15 at around 14 days, under 25 at four.

The ends were cut back, 3 bases at V and 6 bases at J, with 10 bases in the middle. The V gene's germline CDR1 is GTSNPN and CDR2 SVGIG (reference sequence). CDR3 length: 12 amino acids. Libraries were prepared by immunoSEQ multiplex PCR; TCRdb keeps only in-frame clonotypes and omits some of them. The data hold about 100,000 clones, with around 87% observed a single time. Healthy donors had no documented immune events, such as infections, while sampled. About this clone itself: As yet, its antigen is unknown.

This rearrangement joins TRBV30 to TRBJ2-3, with D perhaps TRBD2 (5 bases). The receptor comes from a person aged 18 to 75 in good health. The sequenced sample was blood. The DNA of the CDR3 is TGTGCCTGGAGCCTCGCGGGCGATACGCAGTATTTT. This encodes CAWSLAGDTQYF.